Listed below are T cell receptor beta chains from one sample, sequenced in a study of blood T cell repertoires in COVID-19. The data were produced by immunoSEQ multiplex PCR, yet TCRdb's version contains in-frame clones alone and is incomplete. The sample lists 200,000 to 300,000 clones; around 86% were seen once. Material for sequencing was peripheral blood. The receptors come from a woman of 80 years or more with COVID-19, enrolled during active disease. Each CDR3 is given with its conserved first and last residue. Fields, in order: clone size, D gene, CDR3 length, V gene, J gene, CDR3 DNA, CDR3 protein. D genes are given only for firm matches. The listing skips clone size in some rows; elsewhere it reads once, few, many or a size class.

abundance: -
d_gene: TRBD1
len: 15
v_gene: TRBV4-3
j_gene: TRBJ1-2
CDR3nt: TGCGCCAGCAGCCAACCGGGACAGGGGTTTTATGGCTACACCTTC
CDR3aa: CASSQPGQGFYGYTF

abundance: -
d_gene: TRBD1
len: 14
v_gene: TRBV4-1
j_gene: TRBJ2-7
CDR3nt: TGCGCCAGCAGCCTAGGGACAGCGGCCTACGAGCAGTACTTC
CDR3aa: CASSLGTAAYEQYF

abundance: -
d_gene: -
len: 13
v_gene: TRBV6-4
j_gene: TRBJ1-2
CDR3nt: TGTGCCAGCAGCCCCTCGGGGGACTATGGCTACACCTTC
CDR3aa: CASSPSGDYGYTF

abundance: -
d_gene: TRBD1
len: 16
v_gene: TRBV6-2/TRBV6-3
j_gene: TRBJ1-2
CDR3nt: TGTGCCAGCAGTTCTGGGACAGGCCCTGTCCGTTATGGCTACACCTTC
CDR3aa: CASSSGTGPVRYGYTF

abundance: -
d_gene: -
len: 16
v_gene: TRBV7-2
j_gene: TRBJ1-1
CDR3nt: TGTGCCAGCAGCGGCCAACCCAGGGCGATCTTGTCTGAAGCTTTCTTT
CDR3aa: CASSGQPRAILSEAFF

abundance: once
d_gene: TRBD2
len: 16
v_gene: TRBV7-8
j_gene: TRBJ2-7
CDR3nt: TGTGCCAGCAGCCTACGTGCCGGGACTAGCGGGTACGAGCAGTACTTC
CDR3aa: CASSLRAGTSGYEQYF

abundance: -
d_gene: -
len: 13
v_gene: TRBV12-5
j_gene: TRBJ2-3
CDR3nt: TGTGCTAGTGGTTTCCAGAGCACAGATACGCAGTATTTT
CDR3aa: CASGFQSTDTQYF

abundance: -
d_gene: -
len: 16
v_gene: TRBV5-1
j_gene: TRBJ1-1
CDR3nt: TGCGCCAGCAGCTTGGGGGTCGCAGGCCAGAACACTGAAGCTTTCTTT
CDR3aa: CASSLGVAGQNTEAFF

abundance: few
d_gene: -
len: 13
v_gene: TRBV6-5
j_gene: TRBJ1-2
CDR3nt: TGTGCCAGCAGACCCGACAGGAACTATGGCTACACCTTC
CDR3aa: CASRPDRNYGYTF

abundance: once
d_gene: -
len: 15
v_gene: TRBV19
j_gene: TRBJ2-6
CDR3nt: TGTGCCAGTAGTACCCTTCCCTCTGGGGCCAACGTCCTGACTTTC
CDR3aa: CASSTLPSGANVLTF

abundance: once
d_gene: -
len: 15
v_gene: TRBV5-1
j_gene: TRBJ1-1
CDR3nt: TGCGCCAGCAGCTTGTCTACTATCGACGTAACTGAAGCTTTCTTT
CDR3aa: CASSLSTIDVTEAFF

abundance: -
d_gene: TRBD1
len: 20
v_gene: TRBV19
j_gene: TRBJ1-5
CDR3nt: TGTGCCAGTAGTAGGCTTAAACCGGGACAGGGGGGAATAGGCAATCAGCCCCAGCATTTT
CDR3aa: CASSRLKPGQGGIGNQPQHF

abundance: -
d_gene: -
len: 14
v_gene: TRBV11-2
j_gene: TRBJ1-3
CDR3nt: TGTGCCAGCAGCTGGACCGGGACAGGAAACACCATATATTTT
CDR3aa: CASSWTGTGNTIYF

abundance: -
d_gene: -
len: 12
v_gene: TRBV2
j_gene: TRBJ2-7
CDR3nt: TGTGCCAGCAGTGAATCCGTCTACGAGCAGTACTTC
CDR3aa: CASSESVYEQYF

abundance: -
d_gene: -
len: 14
v_gene: TRBV6-5
j_gene: TRBJ2-7
CDR3nt: TGTGCCAGCTCCATGGGGGGGGGCCCCTACGAGCAGTACTTC
CDR3aa: CASSMGGGPYEQYF

abundance: few
d_gene: TRBD1
len: 14
v_gene: TRBV5-1
j_gene: TRBJ1-4
CDR3nt: TGCGCCAGCAGCCCGGGACAGGATAATGAAAAACTGTTTTTT
CDR3aa: CASSPGQDNEKLFF

abundance: -
d_gene: TRBD2
len: 14
v_gene: TRBV10-3
j_gene: TRBJ2-1
CDR3nt: TGTGCCATCAGTGCCGGGACTAGCTACAATGAGCAGTTCTTC
CDR3aa: CAISAGTSYNEQFF

abundance: -
d_gene: -
len: 14
v_gene: TRBV30
j_gene: TRBJ1-4
CDR3nt: TGTGCCTGGAGCCAGAAGATAATGGTCGAAAAACTGTTTTTT
CDR3aa: CAWSQKIMVEKLFF

abundance: -
d_gene: -
len: 13
v_gene: TRBV3-1/TRBV3-2
j_gene: TRBJ1-1
CDR3nt: TGTGCCAGCAGCCCTCTGGAGGTCACTGAAGCTTTCTTT
CDR3aa: CASSPLEVTEAFF

abundance: -
d_gene: -
len: 17
v_gene: TRBV11-3
j_gene: TRBJ2-1
CDR3nt: TGTGCCAGCAGCTCGACCTGGACTCCGACGAAAGACAATGAGCAGTTCTTC
CDR3aa: CASSSTWTPTKDNEQFF

abundance: -
d_gene: -
len: 15
v_gene: TRBV18
j_gene: TRBJ1-2
CDR3nt: TGTGCCAGCTCTCTTCGAGAGGGACGGGGGTATGGCTACACCTTC
CDR3aa: CASSLREGRGYGYTF

abundance: -
d_gene: TRBD2
len: 12
v_gene: TRBV3-1/TRBV3-2
j_gene: TRBJ2-1
CDR3nt: TGTGCCAGCAGCCAAGATGGTGGGGGGGAAATCTTC
CDR3aa: CASSQDGGGEIF

abundance: -
d_gene: -
len: 12
v_gene: TRBV5-1
j_gene: TRBJ2-1
CDR3nt: TGCGCCAGCAGCCCCGGGACTGGGGAGCAGTTCTTC
CDR3aa: CASSPGTGEQFF

abundance: once
d_gene: TRBD1
len: 12
v_gene: TRBV10-3
j_gene: TRBJ1-2
CDR3nt: TGTGCCATCAGCCCCACAGGGGCCGGCTACACCTTC
CDR3aa: CAISPTGAGYTF

abundance: -
d_gene: -
len: 14
v_gene: TRBV5-5
j_gene: TRBJ1-2
CDR3nt: TGTGCCAGCAGCCGACAACTGGACACCTCGGCCTACACCTTC
CDR3aa: CASSRQLDTSAYTF

abundance: -
d_gene: -
len: 12
v_gene: TRBV7-2
j_gene: TRBJ1-1
CDR3nt: TGTGCCAGCAGCTTAATGGGACAAAGAGCTTTCTTT
CDR3aa: CASSLMGQRAFF

abundance: once
d_gene: -
len: 13
v_gene: TRBV7-2
j_gene: TRBJ1-4
CDR3nt: TGTGCCAGCAGCCCTCGGGGGGGAGAAAAACTGTTTTTT
CDR3aa: CASSPRGGEKLFF

abundance: few
d_gene: TRBD1
len: 19
v_gene: TRBV19
j_gene: TRBJ1-5
CDR3nt: TGTGCCAGTAGAACCGGGACAGGGGGAAGACCGTCGCGCAATCAGCCCCAGCATTTT
CDR3aa: CASRTGTGGRPSRNQPQHF